Listed here are 27 T cell receptor beta chains from one sample, sequenced in a study of blood T cell repertoires in COVID-19. Sequenced by immunoSEQ multiplex PCR; TCRdb stores in-frame clones only, minus some. The sample lists just over 300,000 clones, around 90% occurring once. The source material was peripheral blood. These receptor sequences come from a man aged 18 to 29 with active or convalescent COVID-19.

This clone appeared a few times. The chain joins TRBV6-1 to TRBJ2-7; 7 nucleotides align to TRBD2. Germline loops: CDR1 MNHNS, CDR2 SASEGT. The CDR3 runs 14 residues. Trimming took 2 bases from V and 3 from J; bases not matched to a gene: 4. CDR3 region: CASSEWGRVYEQYF. The CDR3 DNA reads as TGTGCCAGCAGTGAATGGGGGAGGGTCTACGAGCAGTACTTC.

V gene TRBV7-2 combines with J gene TRBJ2-7; D possibly corresponds to TRBD1 (5 bases). CDR1 and CDR2 (germline): SGHTA, FQGNSA. This CDR3 is 13 amino acids long. Deletions cut 5 bases from V and 6 bases from J, with 14 bases between. CDR3 loop: CASSVPDSGEQYF. CDR3 in DNA: TGTGCCAGCAGCGTCCCAGACAGTGGCGAGCAGTACTTC.

The V call is TRBV7-2, the J call TRBJ2-3; D remains unclear. The CDR3 sequence is 14 residues long. The V and J ends lost 7 bases and 2 bases respectively, with 13 bases between them. CDR1 and CDR2 (germline): SGHTA, FQGNSA. The CDR3 sequence is CASTSYLNTDTQYF. CDR3 coding DNA: TGTGCCAGCACGTCATACTTAAACACAGATACGCAGTATTTT. The variable domain in full, completed from reference TRBV7-2 and TRBJ2-3, reads GAGVSQSPSNKVTEKGKDVELRCDPISGHTALYWYRQSLGQGLEFLIYFQGNSAPDKSGLPSDRFSAERTGGSVSTLTIQRTQQEDSAVYLCASTSYLNTDTQYFGPGTRLTVL.

The V call is TRBV5-1, the J call TRBJ2-5, with 10 positions matching TRBD2. V shed 5 bases, J shed 1 base, and the junction held 17 bases outside the gene matches. Germline-derived CDR1 and CDR2 are SGHRS and YFSETQ. The CDR3 is 19 amino acids. CDR3 coding DNA: TGCGCCAGCAGGCCCAGCGGGGGGGCCTCCCGCGGAGTCCAAGAGACCCAGTACTTC. Protein sequence: CASRPSGGASRGVQETQYF.

The rearrangement joins TRBV28 to TRBJ1-6; tentatively, D is TRBD1 (5 bases). Trimming took off 6 bases at V and 5 bases at J, with 17 bases between the two ends. Germline CDR1 is MDHEN and CDR2 is SYDVKM. This CDR3 comprises 16 residues. CDR3 loop: CASSLTPTENNSPLHF. CDR3 nucleotides: TGTGCCAGCAGCCTAACCCCGACAGAAAATAATTCACCCCTCCACTTT.

This clone was recorded once. The genes are TRBV6-4 and TRBJ1-2; D is perhaps TRBD1 (6 bases). Trimming removed 3 bases at V and 6 bases at J, with 20 bases between. Per the germline V gene, CDR1 is MRHNA and CDR2 is SNTAGT. The CDR3 is 16 amino acids. The CDR3 DNA is TGTGCCAGCAGTGAAAAAACCGGGACAACTTTCGATGGCTACACCTTC. This encodes CASSEKTGTTFDGYTF.

J is TRBJ1-2 and V is TRBV4-1; possibly TRBD1 for D (5 bases). The CDR3 is 15 residues long. Germline-derived CDR1 and CDR2 are MGHRA and YSYEKL. Trimming removed 3 bases at V and 4 bases at J, with 15 bases between. The CDR3 reads CASSQPAQAIYGYTF. The CDR3 DNA reads TGCGCCAGCAGCCAGCCAGCACAGGCTATCTATGGCTACACCTTC.

This chain links TRBV12-2 with TRBJ2-7; TRBD2, as called in the table, went unchecked against the DNA. TRBV12-2 constitutes a pseudogene. The CDR3 consists of 18 residues. The CDR3 DNA is TGTGCAAGTCGCCGAAGTTCCGGTAGCGTACACGTCTCCTACGAGCAGTACTTC. Translated, it gives CASRRSSGSVHVSYEQYF.

CDR3 amino acids: CASTTGYGQETQYF. The CDR3 DNA reads as TGTGCCAGCACCACTGGGTACGGGCAAGAGACCCAGTACTTC. V gene TRBV28 combines with J gene TRBJ2-5; D remains ambiguous. V dropped 7 bases and J dropped 2 bases, with 14 bases sitting between them. The V gene's germline CDR1 is MDHEN and CDR2 SYDVKM. There are 14 residues in the CDR3.

The chain couples TRBV4-3 to TRBJ1-2; 10 bases are shared with TRBD1. Germline V lookup: CDR1 LGHNA, CDR2 YSLEER. The CDR3 is 16 amino acids. J gave up 8 bases and V 0 bases, and 9 bases lay outside the gene matches. The DNA of the CDR3 is TGCGCCAGCAGCCAAGACCGGACAGGGGGGATGTGGGGCTACACCTTC. Protein sequence: CASSQDRTGGMWGYTF.

This sequence joins TRBV27 and TRBJ2-7; 11 bases align to TRBD1. V lost 7 bases, J lost 7 bases, and 9 bases stayed unmatched. The CDR3 is 14 residues long. CDR1 MNHEY and CDR2 SMNVEV come from the germline V gene (reference sequence). The CDR3 region is CASTKRGQGGEQYF. Written as DNA, the CDR3 is TGTGCCAGCACAAAAAGGGGACAGGGGGGAGAGCAGTACTTC.

J is TRBJ2-1 and V is TRBV19; 7 bases are shared with TRBD1. This CDR3 contains 14 residues. Losses at the gene ends were 1 base for V and 12 bases for J; bases not matched to a gene: 9. CDR1 and CDR2 (germline): LNHDA, SQIVND (reference sequence). CDR3 bases: TGTGCCAGTAGTATAGGGTCAGGGGGAAAACGGCAGTTCTTC. Its protein is CASSIGSGGKRQFF.

The rearrangement uses TRBV28 and TRBJ1-2, with 8 bases fitting TRBD1. Germline CDR1 and CDR2: MDHEN and SYDVKM. The CDR3 length is 11 residues. V shed 8 bases and J 8 bases; nucleotides not matched to a gene: 4. Here the CDR3 DNA reads TGTGCCAGCGGACAGGGATACGGCTACACCTTC. Its translation: CASGQGYGYTF.

The V call is TRBV6-5, the J call TRBJ1-1, with D perhaps matching TRBD1 (5 bases). There are 14 residues in the CDR3. The germline CDR1 and CDR2 sequences are MNHEY and SVGAGI. V lost 6 bases and J lost 5, with 16 bases in between. The CDR3 DNA reads as TGTGCCAGCAGGGCTCCTGCTGGGGGGACTGAAGCTTTCTTT. Its translation: CASRAPAGGTEAFF.

The genes are TRBV24-1 and TRBJ2-7, with D maybe TRBD2 (6 bases). This CDR3 contains 12 residues. The V gene's germline CDR1 is KGHDR and CDR2 SFDVKD. V gave up 2 bases and J gave up 10 bases, with 11 bases separating them. The CDR3 loop reads CATSDSKEGQYF. The CDR3 DNA sequence: TGTGCCACCAGTGATTCCAAGGAGGGACAGTACTTC.

The gene calls are TRBV18 and TRBJ2-7; 10 bases match TRBD1. The length of the CDR3 is 13 residues. From germline, CDR1 is KGHSH and CDR2 LQKENI. The junction had 5 bases not matched to a gene; V was cut back by 6 bases and J by 6 bases. The CDR3 reads CASSTRDRGEQYF. CDR3 bases: TGTGCCAGCTCCACCCGGGACAGGGGCGAGCAGTACTTC. The full variable domain, in which reference TRBV18 and TRBJ2-7 provide the parts outside the CDR3, is NAGVMQNPRHLVRRRGQEARLRCSPMKGHSHVYWYRQLPEEGLKFMVYLQKENIIDESGMPKERFSAEFPKEGPSILRIQQVVRGDSAAYFCASSTRDRGEQYFGPGTRLTVT.

The chain recombines TRBV2 with TRBJ2-2, with a weak D call TRBD2 (5 bases). CDR3 length: 19 residues. The V and J ends lost 0 bases and 0 bases respectively, with 17 bases between them. Germline-derived CDR1 and CDR2 are SNHLY and FYNNEI. As DNA, the CDR3 is TGTGCCAGCAGTGAAGCGCTGGGTCTAGAGGGCACGAACACCGGGGAGCTGTTTTTT. This translates into CASSEALGLEGTNTGELFF.

This clone came up once. The chain recombines TRBV7-3 with TRBJ1-2, with D maybe TRBD1 (6 bases). CDR3 length equals 12 residues. Germline V gives CDR1 SGHTA, CDR2 FQGTGA. The ends were cut back, 5 bases at V and 7 bases at J, with 11 bases in the middle. The CDR3 nucleotides are TGTGCCAGCAGCGGCGGGGGCTCTGGCTACACCTTC. It encodes CASSGGGSGYTF.

The gene calls are TRBV19 and TRBJ2-1; no definite D call. In germline, CDR1 is LNHDA, CDR2 SQIVND (reference sequence). V was pared by 4 bases and J by 6 bases, with 10 bases between. The CDR3 is made up of 13 amino acids. CDR3 sequence: CASSTYPGNEQFF. The CDR3 nucleotides read TGTGCCAGTAGTACGTACCCAGGCAATGAGCAGTTCTTC. The whole variable domain, filled in from reference TRBV19 and TRBJ2-1, reads DGGITQSPKYLFRKEGQNVTLSCEQNLNHDAMYWYRQDPGQGLRLIYYSQIVNDFQKGDIAEGYSVSREKKESFPLTVTSAQKNPTAFYLCASSTYPGNEQFFGPGTRLTVL.

The CDR3 here is CASRSGQIYEQYF. The CDR3 DNA reads TGTGCCAGCAGGTCCGGACAGATCTACGAGCAGTACTTC. This chain joins TRBV6-5 and TRBJ2-7; tentative D call: TRBD1 (6 bases). The length of the CDR3 is 13 residues. The germline V gene has CDR1 MNHEY and CDR2 SVGAGI. The germline V and J ends were trimmed by 6 bases and 3 bases, with 12 bases remaining between them.

The gene calls are TRBV4-1 and TRBJ2-7; a possible D gene is TRBD1 (6 bases). The CDR3 runs 15 residues. V was shortened by 4 bases and J by 1 base, with 14 bases between the two germline ends. Germline CDR1 reads MGHRA; CDR2 reads YSYEKL. Here the CDR3 DNA reads TGCGCCAGCAGCCCTGTGGGGACAAGGTCCTACGAGCAGTACTTC. This sequence encodes CASSPVGTRSYEQYF.

This chain links TRBV29-1 with TRBJ1-2; a possible D gene is TRBD1 (5 bases). The V end lost 2 bases, the J end lost 4 bases, and 8 bases lay between the germline ends. The CDR3 is made up of 12 amino acids. From germline, CDR1 is SQVTM and CDR2 ANQGSEA. DNA for the CDR3: TGCAGCGTTGAACAGGGTCCCTATGGCTACACCTTC. Translation: CSVEQGPYGYTF.

The V and J genes are TRBV3-1 (or the pseudogene TRBV3-2) and TRBJ2-1; 13 nucleotides match TRBD2. This CDR3 is 17 amino acids long. V shed 0 bases, J shed 7 bases, and the junction held 6 bases outside the gene matches. Looked up from germline, CDR1 is LGHDT and CDR2 is YNNKEL (reference sequence). The CDR3 nucleotides read TGTGCCAGCAGCCAAGATGTACTAGCGGGAGGGAGGAATGAGCAGTTCTTC. Amino acid sequence: CASSQDVLAGGRNEQFF.

V and J are TRBV10-1 and TRBJ2-5; 8 positions agree with TRBD2. From germline, CDR1 is WNHNN and CDR2 SYGVQD (reference sequence). V shed 0 bases, J shed 5 bases, and the junction held 5 bases outside the gene matches. This CDR3 has 15 amino acids. This CDR3 reads CASSESISGGETQYF. CDR3 sequence (DNA): TGCGCCAGCAGTGAGTCAATTTCGGGAGGGGAGACCCAGTACTTC.

The chain is built from TRBV27 and TRBJ2-7, with 8 nucleotides matching TRBD2. V was clipped by 3 bases and J by 3 bases; unmatched bases: 4. There are 14 residues in the CDR3. Germline V gene data show CDR1 as MNHEY and CDR2 as SMNVEV (reference sequence). For the CDR3, the DNA is TGTGCCAGCAGTTTTAGCGGGAAAGGCTACGAGCAGTACTTC. This encodes CASSFSGKGYEQYF.

The sample holds one count of this clone. The V and J genes are TRBV15 and TRBJ2-1, with 7 bases that match TRBD2. The CDR3 length is 12 residues. V dropped 5 bases and J dropped 12; count of bases not matched to a gene: 7. Looked up from germline, CDR1 is LNHNV and CDR2 is YYDKDF (reference sequence). The CDR3 spells CATSGTTIGQFF. CDR3 coding DNA: TGTGCCACCAGCGGGACTACTATCGGGCAGTTCTTC.

The chain is built from TRBV19 and TRBJ2-6; TRBD2 might be the D (5 bases). Germline V lookup: CDR1 LNHDA, CDR2 SQIVND (reference sequence). The V end lost 3 bases, the J end lost 2 bases, and 17 bases lay between the germline ends. The CDR3 extends over 18 amino acids. CDR3 residues: CASSIRSRVSAGANVLTF. In DNA, the CDR3 is TGTGCCAGTAGTATTAGGTCGAGGGTGTCAGCTGGGGCCAACGTCCTGACTTTC. Looking up the rest from reference TRBV19 and TRBJ2-6 gives the full variable domain: DGGITQSPKYLFRKEGQNVTLSCEQNLNHDAMYWYRQDPGQGLRLIYYSQIVNDFQKGDIAEGYSVSREKKESFPLTVTSAQKNPTAFYLCASSIRSRVSAGANVLTFGAGSRLTVL.